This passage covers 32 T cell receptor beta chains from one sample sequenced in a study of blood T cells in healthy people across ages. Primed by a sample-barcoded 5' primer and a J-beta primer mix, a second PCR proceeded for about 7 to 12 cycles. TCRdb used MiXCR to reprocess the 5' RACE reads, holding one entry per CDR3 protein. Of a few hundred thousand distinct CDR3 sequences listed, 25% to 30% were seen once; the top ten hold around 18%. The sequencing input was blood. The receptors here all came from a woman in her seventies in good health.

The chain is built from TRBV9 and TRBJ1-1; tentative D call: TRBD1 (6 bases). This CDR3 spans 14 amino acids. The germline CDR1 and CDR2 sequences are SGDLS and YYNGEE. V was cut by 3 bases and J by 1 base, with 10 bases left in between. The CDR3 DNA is TGTGCCAGCAGCGCCCTGACAGGGAACACTGAAGCTTTCTTT. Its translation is CASSALTGNTEAFF.

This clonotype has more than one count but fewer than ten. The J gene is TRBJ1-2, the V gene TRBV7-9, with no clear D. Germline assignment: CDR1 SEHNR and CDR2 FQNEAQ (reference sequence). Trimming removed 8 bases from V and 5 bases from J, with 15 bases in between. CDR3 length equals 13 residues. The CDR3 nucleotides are TGTGCCAGCGCCCCGGCCCCGGGGTATGGCTACACCTTC. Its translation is CASAPAPGYGYTF.

This chain's CDR3 is CASSSLPRRVYGYTF. As DNA, the CDR3 is TGTGCCAGCAGTTCCCTCCCCCGACGGGTCTATGGCTACACCTTC. The chain has TRBV27 and TRBJ1-2; D is ambiguous. Trimming left V 4 bases short and J 4 bases short, with 16 bases between. Germline V gene sequence: CDR1 MNHEY, CDR2 SMNVEV (reference sequence). The CDR3 loop spans 15 amino acids.

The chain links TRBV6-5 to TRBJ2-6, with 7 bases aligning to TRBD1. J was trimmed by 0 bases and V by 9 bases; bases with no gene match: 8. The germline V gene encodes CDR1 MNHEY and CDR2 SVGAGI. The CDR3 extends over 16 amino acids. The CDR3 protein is CARELQGPSGANVLTF. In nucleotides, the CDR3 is TGTGCCAGAGAATTACAGGGGCCCTCTGGGGCCAACGTCCTGACTTTC.

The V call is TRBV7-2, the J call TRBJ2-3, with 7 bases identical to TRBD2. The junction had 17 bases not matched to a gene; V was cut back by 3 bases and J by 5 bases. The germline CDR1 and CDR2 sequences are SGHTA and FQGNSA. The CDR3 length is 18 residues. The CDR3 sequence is CASSFYGRLARLIDTQYF. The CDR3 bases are TGTGCCAGCAGCTTCTACGGGAGGCTAGCGAGGCTTATAGATACGCAGTATTTT.

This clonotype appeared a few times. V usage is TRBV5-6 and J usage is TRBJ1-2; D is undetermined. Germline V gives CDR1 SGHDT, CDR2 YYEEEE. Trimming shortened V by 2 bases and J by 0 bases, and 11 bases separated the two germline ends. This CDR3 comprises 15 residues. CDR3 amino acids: CASSFGRSSNYGYTF. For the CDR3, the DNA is TGTGCCAGCAGCTTTGGACGGTCTTCTAACTATGGCTACACCTTC.

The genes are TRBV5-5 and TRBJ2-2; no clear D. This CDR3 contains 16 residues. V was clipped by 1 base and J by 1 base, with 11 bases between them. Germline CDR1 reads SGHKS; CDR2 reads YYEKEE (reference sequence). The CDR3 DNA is TGTGCCAGCAGCTTGTTGCAAACCCTGAACACCGGGGAGCTGTTTTTT. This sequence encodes CASSLLQTLNTGELFF.

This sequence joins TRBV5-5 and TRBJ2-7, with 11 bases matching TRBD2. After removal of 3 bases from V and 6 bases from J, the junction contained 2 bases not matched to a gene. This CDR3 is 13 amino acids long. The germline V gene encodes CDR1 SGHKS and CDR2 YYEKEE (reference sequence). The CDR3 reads CASSSTSGGEQYF. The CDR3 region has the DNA TGTGCCAGCAGCTCTACTAGCGGGGGCGAGCAGTACTTC.

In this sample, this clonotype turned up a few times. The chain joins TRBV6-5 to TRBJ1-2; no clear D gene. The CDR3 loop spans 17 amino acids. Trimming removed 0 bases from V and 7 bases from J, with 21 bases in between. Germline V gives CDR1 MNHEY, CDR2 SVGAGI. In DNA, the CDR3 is TGTGCCAGCAGTTACTCTTCCCAGCGGGGTGCTGTGGGTGGCTACACCTTC. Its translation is CASSYSSQRGAVGGYTF.

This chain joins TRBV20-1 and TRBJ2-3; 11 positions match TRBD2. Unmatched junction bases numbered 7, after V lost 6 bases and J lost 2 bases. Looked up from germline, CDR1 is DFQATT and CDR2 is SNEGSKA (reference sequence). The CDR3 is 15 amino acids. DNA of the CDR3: TGCAGTGCCCTGAATAGCGGGGGGGCCACAGATACGCAGTATTTT. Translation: CSALNSGGATDTQYF.

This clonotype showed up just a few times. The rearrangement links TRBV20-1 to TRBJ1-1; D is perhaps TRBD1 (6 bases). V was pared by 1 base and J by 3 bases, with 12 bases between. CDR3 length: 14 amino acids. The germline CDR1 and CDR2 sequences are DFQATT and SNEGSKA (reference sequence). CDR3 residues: CSARVTGWDTEAFF. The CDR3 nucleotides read TGCAGTGCTAGAGTTACAGGGTGGGACACTGAAGCTTTCTTT.

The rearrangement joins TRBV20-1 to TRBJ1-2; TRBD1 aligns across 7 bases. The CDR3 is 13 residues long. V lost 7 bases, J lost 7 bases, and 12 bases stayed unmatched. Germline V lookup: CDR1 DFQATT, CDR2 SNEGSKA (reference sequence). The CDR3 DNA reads TGCAGTGTCCAGAGACAGGGAAGTTTTGGCTACACCTTC. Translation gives CSVQRQGSFGYTF.

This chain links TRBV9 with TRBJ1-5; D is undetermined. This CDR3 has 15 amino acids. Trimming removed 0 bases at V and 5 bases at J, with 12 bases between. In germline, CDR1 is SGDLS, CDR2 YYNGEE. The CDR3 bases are TGTGCCAGCAGCGTAGACGGCACCAACTATCAGCCCCAGCATTTT. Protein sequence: CASSVDGTNYQPQHF. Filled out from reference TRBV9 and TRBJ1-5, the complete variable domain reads DSGVTQTPKHLITATGQRVTLRCSPRSGDLSVYWYQQSLDQGLQFLIQYYNGEERAKGNILERFSAQQFPDLHSELNLSSLELGDSALYFCASSVDGTNYQPQHFGDGTRLSIL.

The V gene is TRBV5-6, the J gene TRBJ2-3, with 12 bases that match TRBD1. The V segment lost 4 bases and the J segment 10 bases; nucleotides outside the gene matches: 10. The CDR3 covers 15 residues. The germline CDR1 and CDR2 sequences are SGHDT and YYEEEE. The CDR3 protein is CASSAGTGGFLAQYF. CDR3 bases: TGTGCCAGCAGCGCCGGGACAGGGGGCTTTCTAGCGCAGTATTTT.

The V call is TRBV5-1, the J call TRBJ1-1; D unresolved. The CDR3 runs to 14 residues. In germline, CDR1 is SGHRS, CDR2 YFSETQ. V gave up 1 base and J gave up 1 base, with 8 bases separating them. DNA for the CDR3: TGCGCCAGCAGCTTGCGGCTGAAGAACACTGAAGCTTTCTTT. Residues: CASSLRLKNTEAFF.

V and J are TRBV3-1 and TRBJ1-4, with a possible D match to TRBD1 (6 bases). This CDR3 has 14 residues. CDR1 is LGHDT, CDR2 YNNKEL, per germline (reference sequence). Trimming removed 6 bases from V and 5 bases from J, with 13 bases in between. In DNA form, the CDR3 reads TGTGCCAGCAGGGACAGAGGTGAGAATGAAAAACTGTTTTTT. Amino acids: CASRDRGENEKLFF.

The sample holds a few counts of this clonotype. The CDR3 protein is CSAPRGTGGDRYTF. Here the CDR3 DNA reads TGCAGTGCTCCCCGGGGGACAGGGGGTGATCGCTACACCTTC. The chain is built from TRBV20-1 and TRBJ1-2; 11 nucleotides align to TRBD1. The CDR3 totals 14 residues. Germline CDR1 reads DFQATT; CDR2 reads SNEGSKA (reference sequence). V lost 5 bases and J lost 9; bases outside the gene matches: 11.

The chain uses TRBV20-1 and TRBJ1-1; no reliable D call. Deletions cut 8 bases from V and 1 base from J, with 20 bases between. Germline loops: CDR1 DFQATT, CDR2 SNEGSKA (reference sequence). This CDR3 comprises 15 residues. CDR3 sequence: CSTTNTGFWNTEAFF. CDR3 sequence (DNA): TGCAGTACCACCAACACGGGATTCTGGAACACTGAAGCTTTCTTT.

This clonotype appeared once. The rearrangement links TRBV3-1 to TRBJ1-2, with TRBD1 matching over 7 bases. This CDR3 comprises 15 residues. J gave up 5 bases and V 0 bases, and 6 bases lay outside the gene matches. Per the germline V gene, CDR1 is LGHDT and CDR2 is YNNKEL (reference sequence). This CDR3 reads CASSQDGAGGYGYTF. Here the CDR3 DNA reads TGTGCCAGCAGCCAAGATGGTGCAGGGGGATATGGCTACACCTTC.

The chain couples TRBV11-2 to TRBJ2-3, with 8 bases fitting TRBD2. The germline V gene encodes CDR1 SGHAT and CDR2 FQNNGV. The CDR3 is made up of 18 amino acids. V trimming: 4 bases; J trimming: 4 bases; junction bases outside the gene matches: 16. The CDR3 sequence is CASSSRPGGGQSSDTQYF. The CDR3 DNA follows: TGTGCCAGCAGCTCCAGGCCCGGGGGGGGTCAGAGCTCAGATACGCAGTATTTT.

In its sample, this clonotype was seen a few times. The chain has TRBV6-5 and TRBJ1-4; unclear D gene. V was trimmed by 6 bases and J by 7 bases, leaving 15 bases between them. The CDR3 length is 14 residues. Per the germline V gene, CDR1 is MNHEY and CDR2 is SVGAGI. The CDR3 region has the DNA TGTGCCAGCAGGGCCGACGGTCGACCTGAAAAACTGTTTTTT. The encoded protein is CASRADGRPEKLFF.

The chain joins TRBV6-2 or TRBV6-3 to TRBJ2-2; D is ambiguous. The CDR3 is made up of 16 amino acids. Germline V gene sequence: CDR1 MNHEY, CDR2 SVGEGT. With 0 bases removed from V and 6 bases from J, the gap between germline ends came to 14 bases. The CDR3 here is CASSYSGTLIAGELFF. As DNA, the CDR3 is TGTGCCAGCAGTTACTCGGGTACTCTGATTGCCGGGGAGCTGTTTTTT.

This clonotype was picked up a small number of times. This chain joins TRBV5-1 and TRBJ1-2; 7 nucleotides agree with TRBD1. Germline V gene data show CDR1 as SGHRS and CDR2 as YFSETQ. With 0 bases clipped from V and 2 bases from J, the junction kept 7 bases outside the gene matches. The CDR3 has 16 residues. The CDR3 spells CASSLGNRGENYGYTF. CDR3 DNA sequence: TGCGCCAGCAGCTTGGGAAACAGGGGCGAAAACTATGGCTACACCTTC.

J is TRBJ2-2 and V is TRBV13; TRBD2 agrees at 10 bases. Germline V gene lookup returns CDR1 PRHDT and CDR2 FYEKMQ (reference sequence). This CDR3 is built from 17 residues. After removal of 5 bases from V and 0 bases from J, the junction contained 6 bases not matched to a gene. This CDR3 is CASSPLAGVTNTGELFF. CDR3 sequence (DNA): TGTGCCAGCAGCCCCCTAGCGGGGGTGACGAACACCGGGGAGCTGTTTTTT.

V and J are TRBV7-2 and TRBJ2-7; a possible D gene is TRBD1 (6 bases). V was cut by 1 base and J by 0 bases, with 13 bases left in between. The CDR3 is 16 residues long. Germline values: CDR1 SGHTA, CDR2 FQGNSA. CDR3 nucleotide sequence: TGTGCCAGCAGCTTAGGTGAAGACAGGCACTCCTACGAGCAGTACTTC. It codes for CASSLGEDRHSYEQYF.

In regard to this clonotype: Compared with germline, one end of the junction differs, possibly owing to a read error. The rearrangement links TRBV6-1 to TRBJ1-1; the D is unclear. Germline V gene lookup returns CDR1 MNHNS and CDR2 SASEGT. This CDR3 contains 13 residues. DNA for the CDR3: TGTGCCAGCAGGGTGGAATCGAACACTGAAGCTCTCTTT. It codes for CASRVESNTEALF.

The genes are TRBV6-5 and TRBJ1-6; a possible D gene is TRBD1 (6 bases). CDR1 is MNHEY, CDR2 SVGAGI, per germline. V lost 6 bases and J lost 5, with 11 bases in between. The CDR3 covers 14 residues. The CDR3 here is CASSHRVDNSPLHF. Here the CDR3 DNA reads TGTGCCAGCAGCCACAGGGTGGATAATTCACCCCTCCACTTT.

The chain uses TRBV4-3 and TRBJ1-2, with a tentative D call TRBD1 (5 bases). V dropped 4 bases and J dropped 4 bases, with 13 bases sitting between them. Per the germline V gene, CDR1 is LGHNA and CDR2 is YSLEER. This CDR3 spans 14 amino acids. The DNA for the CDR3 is TGCGCCAGCAGCCTTTCCCAGGGAAGCTATGGCTACACCTTC. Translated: CASSLSQGSYGYTF.

As DNA, the CDR3 is TGCAGTGCTAGTCCGACAGGGATCATGAACACTGAAGCTTTCTTT. Its protein product is CSASPTGIMNTEAFF. The chain carries TRBV20-1 and TRBJ1-1, with 7 bases aligning to TRBD1. Germline CDR1 DFQATT, CDR2 SNEGSKA (reference sequence). V was pared by 3 bases and J by 0 bases, with 7 bases of the junction left unmatched. This CDR3 spans 15 amino acids.

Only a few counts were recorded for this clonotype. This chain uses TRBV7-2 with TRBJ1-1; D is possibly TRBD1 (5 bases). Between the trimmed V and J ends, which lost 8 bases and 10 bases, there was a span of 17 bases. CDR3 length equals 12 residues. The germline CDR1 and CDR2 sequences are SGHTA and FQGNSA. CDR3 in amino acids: CASDRRGMRAFF. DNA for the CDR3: TGTGCCAGCGATCGGCGGGGGATGAGAGCTTTCTTT.

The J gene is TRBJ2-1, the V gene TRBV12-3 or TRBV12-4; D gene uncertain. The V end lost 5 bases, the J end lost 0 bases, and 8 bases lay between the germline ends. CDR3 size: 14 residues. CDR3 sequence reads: CASSPFSSYNEQFF. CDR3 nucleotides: TGTGCCAGCAGTCCCTTTAGCTCCTACAATGAGCAGTTCTTC.

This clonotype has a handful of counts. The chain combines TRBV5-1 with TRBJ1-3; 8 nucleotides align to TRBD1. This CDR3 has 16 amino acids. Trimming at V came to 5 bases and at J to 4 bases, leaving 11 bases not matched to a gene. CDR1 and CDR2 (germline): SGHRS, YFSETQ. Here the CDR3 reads CASRSGTRDRGNTIYF. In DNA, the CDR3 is TGCGCCAGCAGAAGCGGCACCCGGGACAGGGGAAACACCATATATTTT.